These 5 T cell receptor beta chains came from one sample sequenced in a study of patients and donors after allogeneic stem cell transplantation. TCRdb reanalysed the RT-PCR reads using MiXCR and keeps one entry per CDR3 protein. Of over 350,000 distinct CDR3 sequences in the sample, 15% to 20% are singletons; the top ten hold 6.5% to 7.5%. Material for sequencing was blood, either unsorted or a sorted T cell fraction (not recorded which). The source is a human donor who was either an allogeneic HSCT recipient or a stem cell or donor lymphocyte infusion donor (not recorded which). It is not recorded whose cells these are; they may come from a transplant donor.

The chain links TRBV5-1 to TRBJ1-1; D is ambiguous. V was trimmed by 4 bases and J by 0 bases, leaving 22 bases between them. From germline, CDR1 is SGHRS and CDR2 YFSETQ. The CDR3 extends over 18 amino acids. CDR3 amino acids: CASSARRGSATLNTEAFF. DNA of the CDR3: TGCGCCAGCAGCGCACGAAGAGGGTCCGCGACATTGAACACTGAAGCTTTCTTT.

V gene TRBV12-3 or TRBV12-4 combines with J gene TRBJ2-7, with D possibly TRBD2 on 6 matching bases. The CDR3 extends over 16 amino acids. Trimming stripped 3 bases from V and 4 bases from J, with 19 bases between. In DNA form, the CDR3 reads TGTGCCAGCAGTTTTACCCTCGGTGGGGGGACTTACGAGCAGTACTTC. Its protein product is CASSFTLGGGTYEQYF.

This clonotype has a handful of counts. This rearrangement joins TRBV28 to TRBJ1-2; TRBD1 might be the D (6 bases). The CDR3 has 15 amino acids. V was shortened by 2 bases and J by 4 bases, with 14 bases between the two germline ends. Germline CDR1 reads MDHEN; CDR2 reads SYDVKM. CDR3 protein: CASSLGIRTVYGYTF. The CDR3 region has the DNA TGTGCCAGCAGTTTAGGAATAAGGACAGTCTATGGCTACACCTTC.

This clonotype was found once. The chain is built from TRBV4-2 and TRBJ1-1, with D perhaps matching TRBD1 (6 bases). CDR1 is LGHNA, CDR2 YNFKEQ, per germline. Trimming cost V 3 bases and J 5 bases, with 16 bases left between them. CDR3 length: 15 residues. CDR3 sequence: CASSQGTGRQTEAFF. The CDR3 DNA reads TGTGCCAGCAGCCAGGGAACAGGGAGGCAAACTGAAGCTTTCTTT.

The chain combines TRBV9 with TRBJ2-7; 8 bases are a match to TRBD1. CDR3 length: 15 residues. Germline CDR1 is SGDLS and CDR2 is YYNGEE. With V trimmed by 4 bases and J by 4 bases, 10 bases remained unmatched. CDR3 sequence reads: CASSPQGALAYEQYF. CDR3 DNA sequence: TGTGCCAGCAGCCCCCAGGGGGCCCTAGCTTACGAGCAGTACTTC.